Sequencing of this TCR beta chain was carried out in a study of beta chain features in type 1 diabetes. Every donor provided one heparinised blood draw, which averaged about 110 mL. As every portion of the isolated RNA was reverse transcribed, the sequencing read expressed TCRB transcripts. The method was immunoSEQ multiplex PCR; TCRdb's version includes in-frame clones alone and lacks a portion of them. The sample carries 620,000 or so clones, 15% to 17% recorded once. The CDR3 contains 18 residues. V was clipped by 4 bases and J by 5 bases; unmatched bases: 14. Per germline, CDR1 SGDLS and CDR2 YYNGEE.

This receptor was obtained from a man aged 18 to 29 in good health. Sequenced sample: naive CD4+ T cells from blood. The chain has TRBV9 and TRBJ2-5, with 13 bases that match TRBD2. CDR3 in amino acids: CASSPRTSGSLTGETQYF. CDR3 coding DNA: TGTGCCAGCAGCCCACGGACTAGCGGGAGTCTTACTGGGGAGACCCAGTACTTC.